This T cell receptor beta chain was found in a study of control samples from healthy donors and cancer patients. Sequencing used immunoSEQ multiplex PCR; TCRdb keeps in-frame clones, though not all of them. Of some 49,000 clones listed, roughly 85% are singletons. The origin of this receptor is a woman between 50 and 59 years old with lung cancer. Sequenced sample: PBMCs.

CDR3 region: CASRDPGTANTGELFF. The DNA for the CDR3 is TGTGCCAGCAGAGACCCCGGGACAGCGAACACCGGGGAGCTGTTTTTT. This chain uses TRBV2 with TRBJ2-2; 7 bases match TRBD1. CDR1 and CDR2 (germline): SNHLY, FYNNEI. V was pared by 6 bases and J by 0 bases, with 7 bases of the junction left unmatched. This CDR3 comprises 16 residues.